These 22 T cell receptor beta chains came from one sample sequenced in a study of blood T cell repertoires in COVID-19. Only in-frame clones appear in the TCRdb table, and some are missing; sequencing was by immunoSEQ multiplex PCR. The sample has approximately 230,000 clones; about nine tenths are singletons. The sequencing input was PBMCs or T cells enriched from blood (not recorded which). The receptors come from a woman younger than 45 with acute COVID-19.

The chain couples TRBV19 to TRBJ2-7; 8 bases agree with TRBD2. Germline V CDR1 and CDR2: LNHDA, SQIVND (reference sequence). The CDR3 sequence is 13 residues long. V trimming: 5 bases; J trimming: 5 bases; junction bases outside the gene matches: 5. This chain's CDR3 is CASSRGGYDEQYF. As DNA, the CDR3 is TGTGCCAGTAGTCGGGGGGGCTATGACGAGCAGTACTTC.

The V gene is TRBV4-3, the J gene TRBJ1-2; D remains unclear. From germline, CDR1 is LGHNA and CDR2 YSLEER. Trimming left V 3 bases short and J 5 bases short, with 16 bases between. There are 15 residues in the CDR3. This chain's CDR3 is CASSQPPGRDYGYTF. The CDR3 DNA is TGCGCCAGCAGCCAGCCCCCCGGACGGGATTATGGCTACACCTTC.

CDR3 region: CSAFGTSGFTGELFF. The CDR3 DNA is TGCAGCGCTTTTGGGACTAGCGGATTCACCGGGGAGCTGTTTTTT. The V gene is TRBV29-1, the J gene TRBJ2-2; 11 bases map to TRBD2. CDR1 and CDR2 (germline): SQVTM, ANQGSEA. The CDR3 has 15 amino acids. The V segment lost 7 bases and the J segment 4 bases; nucleotides outside the gene matches: 8.

This clone was seen only once. The J gene is TRBJ1-2, the V gene TRBV4-3; 9 bases line up with TRBD1. After removal of 0 bases from V and 4 bases from J, the junction contained 6 bases not matched to a gene. The CDR3 is made up of 16 amino acids. Germline assignment: CDR1 LGHNA and CDR2 YSLEER. The CDR3 DNA reads TGCGCCAGCAGCCAAGAGGGACAGGGTGGCGGCTATGGCTACACCTTC. This translates into CASSQEGQGGGYGYTF.

The V gene is TRBV5-8, the J gene TRBJ2-4; 9 positions match TRBD1. Per the germline V gene, CDR1 is SGHTS and CDR2 is YDEGEE. Trimming removed 4 bases from V and 4 bases from J; junction bases left unmatched: 6. The CDR3 totals 15 residues. The CDR3 DNA reads as TGTGCCAGCAGCAGGCCGGGACAGGGAAAAAACATTCAGTACTTC. As protein: CASSRPGQGKNIQYF. Full variable domain (rest looked up from reference TRBV5-8 and TRBJ2-4): EAGVTQSPTHLIKTRGQQATLRCSPISGHTSVYWYQQALGLGLQFLLWYDEGEERNRGNFPPRFSGRQFPNYSSELNVNALELEDSALYLCASSRPGQGKNIQYFGAGTRLSVL.

V usage is TRBV5-4 and J usage is TRBJ2-5; no clear D gene. Trimming pared 1 base from V and 2 bases from J, leaving 12 bases between. Germline CDR1 SGHNT, CDR2 YYREEE (reference sequence). This CDR3 has 15 residues. The CDR3 region is CASSLWRLNQETQYF. Here the CDR3 DNA reads TGTGCCAGCAGCTTGTGGCGGCTTAATCAAGAGACCCAGTACTTC. Complete variable domain (other parts from reference TRBV5-4 and TRBJ2-5): ETGVTQSPTHLIKTRGQQVTLRCSSQSGHNTVSWYQQALGQGPQFIFQYYREEENGRGNFPPRFSGLQFPNYSSELNVNALELDDSALYLCASSLWRLNQETQYFGPGTRLLVL.

V usage is TRBV7-9 and J usage is TRBJ1-3; D is unclear. Germline assignment: CDR1 SEHNR and CDR2 FQNEAQ (reference sequence). The CDR3 sequence is 13 residues long. V was cut by 11 bases and J by 0 bases, with 11 bases left in between. CDR3 amino acids: CAGVGSSGNTIYF. DNA for the CDR3: TGTGCCGGGGTTGGGAGCTCTGGAAACACCATATATTTT.

The chain uses TRBV21-1 and TRBJ2-2; the D call of TRBD1 is as the table states it, not checked on the DNA. TRBV21-1 is a pseudogene locus. The CDR3 loop spans 19 amino acids. Here the CDR3 DNA reads TGTGCCAGCAGCAACCACTTACCCCAGGGCTGTGCGAACACCGGGGAGCTGTTTTTT. Translation gives CASSNHLPQGCANTGELFF.

The count of this clone is one. The chain uses TRBV7-9 and TRBJ1-1; D may be TRBD1 (6 bases). CDR3 length: 15 residues. V was pared by 0 bases and J by 3 bases, with 11 bases between. Germline lookup yields CDR1 SEHNR and CDR2 FQNEAQ (reference sequence). The CDR3 sequence: CASSLARTADTEAFF. CDR3 DNA sequence: TGTGCCAGCAGCTTAGCTCGGACAGCAGACACTGAAGCTTTCTTT.

This chain connects TRBV9 to TRBJ2-3; TRBD2 agrees at 15 bases. The CDR3 is 17 residues long. Germline CDR1 and CDR2: SGDLS and YYNGEE. V lost 3 bases, J lost 0 bases, and 2 bases stayed unmatched. In DNA, the CDR3 is TGTGCCAGCAGCGCCGGGACTAGCGGGAGGAGCACAGATACGCAGTATTTT. It codes for CASSAGTSGRSTDTQYF.

This chain links TRBV10-3 with TRBJ2-5; TRBD1 matches at 7 bases. Germline loops: CDR1 ENHRY, CDR2 SYGVKD. This CDR3 has 14 amino acids. V lost 4 bases and J lost 5; bases outside the gene matches: 7. As DNA, the CDR3 is TGTGCCATCAGTGGAGACAGGGTTAGGGAGACCCAGTACTTC. This sequence encodes CAISGDRVRETQYF.

This sequence joins TRBV5-1 and TRBJ2-7; TRBD1 aligns across 12 bases. Germline CDR1 SGHRS, CDR2 YFSETQ. Trimming took 4 bases from V and 6 from J; bases not matched to a gene: 14. This CDR3 spans 17 amino acids. The CDR3 region is CASSPLPLGTGGSEQYF. The CDR3 DNA is TGCGCCAGCAGCCCACTGCCACTCGGGACAGGGGGCTCCGAGCAGTACTTC.

The genes are TRBV7-2 and TRBJ2-7, with 8 bases that match TRBD2. This CDR3 has 15 amino acids. Germline V gene data show CDR1 as SGHTA and CDR2 as FQGNSA. V lost 1 base and J lost 4; bases outside the gene matches: 6. The CDR3 reads CASSLVPGGPYEQYF. The DNA for the CDR3 is TGTGCCAGCAGCTTAGTTCCGGGAGGGCCTTACGAGCAGTACTTC.

The V gene is TRBV5-1, the J gene TRBJ2-2, with TRBD2 matching over 8 bases. CDR3 length: 15 amino acids. Trimming removed 4 bases from V and 7 bases from J; junction bases left unmatched: 9. CDR1 and CDR2 from the germline V gene are SGHRS and YFSETQ. The CDR3 sequence is CASSLGGLGDGELFF. CDR3 nucleotide sequence: TGCGCCAGCAGCCTTGGGGGACTAGGGGACGGGGAGCTGTTTTTT.

V gene TRBV3-1 (or the pseudogene TRBV3-2) combines with J gene TRBJ2-7; the match to TRBD1 covers 10 bases. The germline CDR1 and CDR2 sequences are LGHDT and YNNKEL (reference sequence). The V and J ends lost 0 bases and 3 bases, in that order; junction bases with no gene match: 8. The CDR3 is 17 amino acids. CDR3 nucleotide sequence: TGTGCCAGCAGCCAAGACGGGACAGGGGACGGTTACTACGAGCAGTACTTC. Amino acids: CASSQDGTGDGYYEQYF.

This rearrangement joins TRBV6-5 to TRBJ2-7, with 7 bases that match TRBD1. This CDR3 region has 14 residues. CDR1 and CDR2 (germline): MNHEY, SVGAGI. Losses at the gene ends were 0 bases for V and 7 bases for J; bases not matched to a gene: 6. CDR3 nucleotide sequence: TGTGCCAGCAGTTACTCGACGCCACAGGGGGAGCAGTACTTC. This gives the protein CASSYSTPQGEQYF.

The chain is built from TRBV3-1 (or the pseudogene TRBV3-2) and TRBJ2-1; D possibly corresponds to TRBD2 (6 bases). This CDR3 has 13 residues. Looked up from germline, CDR1 is LGHDT and CDR2 is YNNKEL (reference sequence). Between the trimmed V and J ends, which lost 9 bases and 2 bases, there was a span of 11 bases. The CDR3 loop reads CASGTSPYNEQFF. In nucleotides, the CDR3 is TGTGCCAGTGGGACTTCACCCTACAATGAGCAGTTCTTC.

The V and J genes are TRBV15 and TRBJ2-2; TRBD2 is a possible D gene (7 bases). The V and J ends lost 0 bases and 4 bases respectively, with 9 bases between them. From germline, CDR1 is LNHNV and CDR2 YYDKDF (reference sequence). The CDR3 spans 15 residues. CDR3 sequence reads: CATSRDRGGTGELFF. As DNA, the CDR3 is TGTGCCACCAGCAGAGATAGGGGGGGCACCGGGGAGCTGTTTTTT.

The chain joins TRBV12-3 or TRBV12-4 to TRBJ2-1, with D tentatively TRBD1 (6 bases). The V end was cut by 4 bases, the J end by 4 bases, with 8 bases between. The CDR3 is made up of 13 amino acids. CDR3 protein: CASSSQGYNEQFF. CDR3 bases: TGTGCCAGCAGTTCACAGGGTTACAATGAGCAGTTCTTC.

This chain joins TRBV9 and TRBJ1-6; a weak D match, TRBD1 (5 bases). From germline, CDR1 is SGDLS and CDR2 YYNGEE. This CDR3 has 13 residues. The V end lost 4 bases, the J end lost 5 bases, and 7 bases lay between the germline ends. Here the CDR3 DNA reads TGTGCCAGCAGCTCGGGGGATAATTCACCCCTCCACTTT. It codes for CASSSGDNSPLHF.

The chain is built from TRBV29-1 and TRBJ1-2; the match to TRBD1 covers 7 bases. The CDR3 length is 14 residues. In germline, CDR1 is SQVTM, CDR2 ANQGSEA. V lost 7 bases and J lost 6; bases outside the gene matches: 14. This CDR3 reads CSGGQAEGPHGYTF. DNA for the CDR3: TGCAGCGGTGGACAGGCGGAGGGGCCGCATGGCTACACCTTC.

The chain links TRBV11-2 to TRBJ2-7; the D gene is possibly TRBD1 (5 bases). V lost 3 bases and J 4 bases, leaving 13 bases between the germline ends. This CDR3 has 14 residues. Germline CDR1 is SGHAT and CDR2 is FQNNGV. CDR3 in amino acids: CASSLGRDYYEQYF. As DNA, the CDR3 is TGTGCCAGCAGCTTGGGCAGGGATTATTACGAGCAGTACTTC.